These 32 T cell receptor beta chains were all obtained from the same sample, sequenced in a study of Tregs in tolerant kidney transplant recipients. The assay was immunoSEQ multiplex PCR, and TCRdb's table has in-frame clones only and misses some. The sample lists about 100,000 clones, 90% occurring once. Specimen: CD4+ T cells from blood, collected before the transplant. These receptors were taken from a human donor who received a combined kidney and bone marrow transplant.

This chain links TRBV5-1 with TRBJ1-2; 8 bases line up with TRBD1. The trim removed 2 bases at V and 10 bases at J, leaving 10 bases unmatched. Germline CDR1 is SGHRS and CDR2 is YFSETQ. CDR3 length equals 14 residues. Written as DNA, the CDR3 is TGCGCCAGCAGCTTCGATACAGGGGGATTCGACTACACCTTC. Its protein is CASSFDTGGFDYTF.

The chain has TRBV5-1 and TRBJ2-1; 9 bases agree with TRBD2. Germline V CDR1 and CDR2: SGHRS, YFSETQ. Trimming took 3 bases from V and 5 from J; bases not matched to a gene: 6. CDR3 size: 15 residues. The CDR3 sequence: CASSSASGVHNEQFF. The CDR3 DNA reads TGCGCCAGCAGCTCAGCTAGCGGGGTCCACAATGAGCAGTTCTTC.

The chain carries TRBV12-5 and TRBJ2-7; D possibly corresponds to TRBD1 (6 bases). Looked up from germline, CDR1 is LGHNT and CDR2 is FRNRAP. V was clipped by 2 bases and J by 6 bases, with 11 bases between them. The CDR3 runs 13 residues. CDR3 amino acids: CASGLRQGSEQYF. For the CDR3, the DNA is TGTGCTAGTGGTTTGAGGCAGGGGAGCGAGCAGTACTTC.

This chain links TRBV18 with TRBJ2-7; 7 bases are a match to TRBD1. The J segment lost 2 bases and the V segment lost 4 bases, leaving 11 bases of the junction unmatched. This CDR3 is 16 amino acids long. Germline-derived CDR1 and CDR2 are KGHSH and LQKENI. The chain's CDR3 is CASSHRDSKRTYEQYF. Here the CDR3 DNA reads TGTGCCAGCTCACACCGGGACAGTAAAAGAACCTACGAGCAGTACTTC. Looking up the rest from reference TRBV18 and TRBJ2-7 gives the full variable domain: NAGVMQNPRHLVRRRGQEARLRCSPMKGHSHVYWYRQLPEEGLKFMVYLQKENIIDESGMPKERFSAEFPKEGPSILRIQQVVRGDSAAYFCASSHRDSKRTYEQYFGPGTRLTVT.

This chain links TRBV7-2 with TRBJ1-2, with 11 positions matching TRBD1. The CDR3 runs to 16 residues. The junction had 6 bases not matched to a gene; V was cut back by 2 bases and J by 4 bases. The germline V gene encodes CDR1 SGHTA and CDR2 FQGNSA. The CDR3 nucleotides read TGTGCCAGCAGCTTACTCGGACAGGGGGCGTTCTATGGCTACACCTTC. As protein: CASSLLGQGAFYGYTF.

The gene calls are TRBV27 and TRBJ1-1; D unclear. The CDR3 has 13 amino acids. From germline, CDR1 is MNHEY and CDR2 SMNVEV (reference sequence). The ends were cut back, 5 bases at V and 0 bases at J, with 7 bases in the middle. The CDR3 loop is CASSLTMNTEAFF. The CDR3 nucleotides read TGTGCCAGCAGTCTAACTATGAACACTGAAGCTTTCTTT.

Only one count was recorded for this clone. The V and J genes are TRBV11-2 and TRBJ2-5, with D possibly TRBD2 on 5 matching bases. V was shortened by 5 bases and J by 1 base, with 14 bases between the two germline ends. From germline, CDR1 is SGHAT and CDR2 FQNNGV. The CDR3 is 15 amino acids. CDR3 region: CASSARARSQETQYF. In DNA form, the CDR3 reads TGTGCCAGCAGCGCGAGGGCTAGAAGCCAAGAGACCCAGTACTTC.

The J gene is TRBJ2-7, the V gene TRBV28; 7 nucleotides line up with TRBD2. The CDR3 has 14 residues. CDR1 is MDHEN and CDR2 is SYDVKM in the germline V gene. Germline trimming cut 3 bases from V and 4 bases from J; bases unmatched to any gene: 6. The CDR3 sequence is CASSFLGRAYEQYF. The CDR3 bases are TGTGCCAGCAGTTTTTTAGGGAGGGCGTACGAGCAGTACTTC.

CDR3 in amino acids: CASSLLAGGWNTGELFF. For the CDR3, the DNA is TGTGCCAGCAGCTTGTTAGCGGGAGGATGGAACACCGGGGAGCTGTTTTTT. The rearrangement joins TRBV7-9 to TRBJ2-2; 10 positions agree with TRBD2. The germline V gene has CDR1 SEHNR and CDR2 FQNEAQ (reference sequence). V dropped 3 bases and J dropped 1; count of bases not matched to a gene: 5. The CDR3 consists of 17 residues. Using reference TRBV7-9 and TRBJ2-2 for the parts outside the CDR3, the full variable domain is DTGVSQNPRHKITKRGQNVTFRCDPISEHNRLYWYRQTLGQGPEFLTYFQNEAQLEKSRLLSDRFSAERPKGSFSTLEIQRTEQGDSAMYLCASSLLAGGWNTGELFFGEGSRLTVL.

This rearrangement joins TRBV18 to TRBJ1-2; TRBD1 might be the D (6 bases). This CDR3 has 14 amino acids. Germline values: CDR1 KGHSH, CDR2 LQKENI. Deletions cut 3 bases from V and 4 bases from J, with 12 bases between. CDR3 sequence (DNA): TGTGCCAGCTCACCGAACAGGGACGGCTATGGCTACACCTTC. Translation: CASSPNRDGYGYTF.

This clone has a handful of counts. The sample has other DNA sequences that encode this CDR3 too. The V call is TRBV6-1, the J call TRBJ1-2; D is unresolved. The CDR3 is 11 residues long. Germline V lookup: CDR1 MNHNS, CDR2 SASEGT. Trimming left V 3 bases short and J 6 bases short, with 5 bases between. CDR3 region: CASSERDGYTF. DNA of the CDR3: TGTGCCAGCAGTGAGAGGGATGGCTACACCTTC.

V is TRBV9 and J is TRBJ2-1, with D perhaps TRBD2 (5 bases). V lost 4 bases to trimming and J lost 0 bases, with 11 bases between them. CDR3 length: 15 residues. Germline V lookup: CDR1 SGDLS, CDR2 YYNGEE. The CDR3 loop reads CASSLGDSSYNEQFF. In nucleotides, the CDR3 is TGTGCCAGCAGCCTCGGGGATAGCTCCTACAATGAGCAGTTCTTC.

The rearrangement joins TRBV5-1 to TRBJ1-4; 7 bases match TRBD1. J lost 4 bases, V lost 4 bases, and 7 bases had no gene match. This CDR3 has 15 amino acids. CDR1 SGHRS and CDR2 YFSETQ come from the germline V gene. This chain's CDR3 is CASSLKGAGNEKLFF. The DNA for the CDR3 is TGCGCCAGCAGCCTGAAGGGGGCGGGTAATGAAAAACTGTTTTTT.

The chain has TRBV28 and TRBJ2-1, with TRBD2 matching over 9 bases. From germline, CDR1 is MDHEN and CDR2 SYDVKM. The CDR3 has 15 residues. V gave up 5 bases and J gave up 2 bases; unmatched junction bases: 4. Here the CDR3 DNA reads TGTGCCAGCAGTCTTAGCGGGAGAGCCTACAATGAGCAGTTCTTC. This encodes CASSLSGRAYNEQFF.

This chain uses TRBV11-2 with TRBJ2-7; possible D gene TRBD2, 6 bases. V lost 7 bases and J lost 3, with 16 bases in between. Germline CDR1 reads SGHAT; CDR2 reads FQNNGV. The CDR3 totals 14 residues. CDR3 residues: CASTPGLGNYEQYF. The DNA of the CDR3 is TGTGCCAGCACCCCGGGACTCGGAAACTACGAGCAGTACTTC. The variable domain in full, with the rest retrieved from reference TRBV11-2 and TRBJ2-7, is EAGVAQSPRYKIIEKRQSVAFWCNPISGHATLYWYQQILGQGPKLLIQFQNNGVVDDSQLPKDRFSAERLKGVDSTLKIQPAKLEDSAVYLCASTPGLGNYEQYFGPGTRLTVT.

The J gene is TRBJ1-3, the V gene TRBV6-5; D gene unclear. Trimming stripped 4 bases from V and 2 bases from J, with 12 bases between. Germline-derived CDR1 and CDR2 are MNHEY and SVGAGI. CDR3 length equals 15 residues. The CDR3 region is CASSLLEETGNTIYF. The CDR3 bases are TGTGCCAGCAGTTTGTTGGAGGAAACTGGAAACACCATATATTTT.

The V call is TRBV18, the J call TRBJ2-7; TRBD1 is a possible D gene (6 bases). The CDR3 is 15 residues long. Germline-derived CDR1 and CDR2 are KGHSH and LQKENI. With 5 bases removed from V and 2 bases from J, the gap between germline ends came to 16 bases. CDR3: CASSSGDLIAYEQYF. For the CDR3, the DNA is TGTGCCAGCTCATCAGGGGATTTAATAGCCTACGAGCAGTACTTC.

The chain combines TRBV7-9 with TRBJ1-2; D call uncertain. Germline V gene lookup returns CDR1 SEHNR and CDR2 FQNEAQ (reference sequence). The CDR3 consists of 13 residues. The V gene lost 6 bases and the J gene lost 8 bases, with 16 bases spanning the gap. The CDR3 is CASSFEGWRGYTF. DNA of the CDR3: TGTGCCAGCAGTTTCGAGGGTTGGCGCGGCTACACCTTC.

The chain couples TRBV6-5 to TRBJ2-1; 7 nucleotides align to TRBD2. The length of the CDR3 is 15 residues. The J segment lost 2 bases and the V segment lost 7 bases, leaving 8 bases of the junction unmatched. Germline V lookup: CDR1 MNHEY, CDR2 SVGAGI. For the CDR3, the DNA is TGTGCCAGCAACTTACTAGCGAATCCCTACAATGAGCAGTTCTTC. Protein sequence: CASNLLANPYNEQFF.

The chain uses TRBV19 and TRBJ1-1; TRBD1 matches 9 bases. This CDR3 region has 15 residues. Germline V lookup: CDR1 LNHDA, CDR2 SQIVND (reference sequence). Trimming removed 5 bases from V and 1 base from J; junction bases left unmatched: 5. The DNA of the CDR3 is TGTGCCAGTAGTGGGACAGGGAAAGGGAACACTGAAGCTTTCTTT. This encodes CASSGTGKGNTEAFF.

V usage is TRBV30 and J usage is TRBJ2-1; tentatively, D is TRBD1 (6 bases). Per the germline V gene, CDR1 is GTSNPN and CDR2 is SVGIG (reference sequence). Trimming took 5 bases from V and 10 from J, leaving 18 bases between them. This CDR3 contains 13 residues. The CDR3 DNA reads TGTGCCTGGGACAGCCCCAGGACAGCAGAGCAGTTCTTC. Protein sequence: CAWDSPRTAEQFF.

This clone has just a few counts. The chain couples TRBV28 to TRBJ1-2; a possible D gene is TRBD1 (6 bases). The V end was cut by 5 bases, the J end by 8 bases, with 12 bases between. This CDR3 comprises 12 residues. The germline V gene encodes CDR1 MDHEN and CDR2 SYDVKM. CDR3 in amino acids: CASSINRDGYTF. In DNA, the CDR3 is TGTGCCAGCAGTATAAACAGGGACGGCTACACCTTC.

The J gene is TRBJ1-3, the V gene TRBV29-1; perhaps TRBD1 as D (6 bases). CDR1 is SQVTM, CDR2 ANQGSEA, per germline. The length of the CDR3 is 11 residues. Trimming left V 7 bases short and J 3 bases short, with 7 bases between. The CDR3 DNA follows: TGCAGCGCGGACAGTGGAAACACCATATATTTT. The encoded protein is CSADSGNTIYF.

This chain joins TRBV7-6 and TRBJ2-2, with 14 bases aligning to TRBD2. Losses at the gene ends were 8 bases for V and 6 bases for J; bases not matched to a gene: 8. From germline, CDR1 is SGHVS and CDR2 FNYEAQ. The CDR3 has 16 residues. Here the CDR3 reads CASPPRLAGGAGELFF. The CDR3 region has the DNA TGTGCCAGCCCCCCTCGACTAGCGGGGGGGGCCGGGGAGCTGTTTTTT.

This rearrangement joins TRBV28 to TRBJ1-2; 9 positions agree with TRBD1. The CDR3 spans 16 residues. The ends lost 10 bases at V and 3 bases at J; junction bases unmatched: 15. From germline, CDR1 is MDHEN and CDR2 SYDVKM. The CDR3 loop reads CAIPMDRGSGYYGYTF. The DNA for the CDR3 is TGTGCCATCCCCATGGACAGGGGATCGGGTTACTATGGCTACACCTTC.

The genes are TRBV7-2 and TRBJ2-7; 10 nucleotides align to TRBD2. The germline gives CDR1 SGHTA, CDR2 FQGNSA. J was trimmed by 1 base and V by 3 bases; bases with no gene match: 6. This CDR3 has 16 amino acids. This CDR3 reads CASSFSVTSGSYEQYF. In DNA form, the CDR3 reads TGTGCCAGCAGCTTTAGTGTGACTAGCGGGTCCTACGAGCAGTACTTC.

The chain employs TRBV27 and TRBJ1-5; 8 positions agree with TRBD1. This CDR3 has 18 residues. The germline CDR1 and CDR2 sequences are MNHEY and SMNVEV (reference sequence). V lost 4 bases to trimming and J lost 1 base; unmatched junction nucleotides: 12. The CDR3 region has the DNA TGTGCCAGCAGTTCCAGACAGGGGAGGGGCAGGAGCAATCAGCCCCAGCATTTT. It codes for CASSSRQGRGRSNQPQHF.

Comment on this clone: Germline and junction disagree at one end, which may indicate a read error. The genes are TRBV6-1 and TRBJ1-2, with 7 bases that match TRBD1. Germline V gene lookup returns CDR1 MNHNS and CDR2 SASEGT. The CDR3 has 14 amino acids. The CDR3 DNA is TGTGCCAGCAGTGAAACTCTGGACAGGCCCTATAAGGCCTTC. It is translated as CASSETLDRPYKAF.

The gene calls are TRBV5-5 and TRBJ2-3, with 13 bases aligning to TRBD2. Trimming took 0 bases from V and 1 from J; bases not matched to a gene: 2. CDR3 length equals 17 residues. Germline V gene data show CDR1 as SGHKS and CDR2 as YYEKEE (reference sequence). The CDR3 spells CASSLGLAGGRTDTQYF. The CDR3 nucleotides read TGTGCCAGCAGCTTGGGACTAGCGGGGGGCCGCACAGATACGCAGTATTTT. Complete variable domain (other parts from reference TRBV5-5 and TRBJ2-3): DAGVTQSPTHLIKTRGQQVTLRCSPISGHKSVSWYQQVLGQGPQFIFQYYEKEERGRGNFPDRFSARQFPNYSSELNVNALLLGDSALYLCASSLGLAGGRTDTQYFGPGTRLTVL.

This chain joins TRBV18 and TRBJ1-6; 7 bases line up with TRBD1. This CDR3 is built from 15 residues. Germline-derived CDR1 and CDR2 are KGHSH and LQKENI. The J segment lost 7 bases and the V segment lost 3 bases, leaving 6 bases of the junction unmatched. The CDR3 DNA reads as TGTGCCAGCTCACCTTCCGGGACAGTAAATTCACCCCTCCACTTT. It encodes CASSPSGTVNSPLHF.

The chain has TRBV11-2 and TRBJ2-1, with TRBD2 identical over 9 bases. The CDR3 is made up of 17 amino acids. V shed 3 bases and J 5 bases; nucleotides not matched to a gene: 11. In germline, CDR1 is SGHAT, CDR2 FQNNGV. The CDR3 DNA is TGTGCCAGCAGCTTGGGCGGCGGGAGGGCACCAAACAATGAGCAGTTCTTC. Protein sequence: CASSLGGGRAPNNEQFF.

The V call is TRBV7-2, the J call TRBJ1-2, with D maybe TRBD1 (6 bases). V was shortened by 5 bases and J by 1 base, with 8 bases between the two germline ends. CDR3 size: 13 residues. Germline V gives CDR1 SGHTA, CDR2 FQGNSA. The CDR3 DNA follows: TGTGCCAGCAGCCAACAGGGTAACTATGGCTACACCTTC. Encoded protein: CASSQQGNYGYTF.